Reported below is one T cell receptor beta chain. Germline values: CDR1 LNHDA, CDR2 SQIVND (reference sequence). The length of the CDR3 is 13 residues. Trimming removed 10 bases at V and 3 bases at J, with 15 bases between. This entry is derived from a study of OX40 agonist ivuxolimab in advanced cancers. The data were produced by immunoSEQ multiplex PCR, yet TCRdb's version contains in-frame clones alone and is incomplete. In the table there are about 46,000 clones, about 90% of which are singletons. The rearrangement links TRBV19 to TRBJ1-2, with TRBD1 as a possible D gene (5 bases). The sequencing used CD4+ or CD8+ T cells sorted from blood, collected in a trial of the OX40 agonist ivuxolimab. The sequence derives from an adult with an advanced solid tumor such as melanoma, head and neck, liver or kidney cancer. The CDR3 protein is CATPGAGDYGYTF. The DNA for the CDR3 is TGTGCCACCCCCGGGGCTGGCGACTATGGCTACACCTTC.